Sequencing of this T cell receptor beta chain was carried out in a study of T cells expressing NK-cell markers. Regarding the study as a whole: Whether expanded NKG2C-expressing T cell clones recognize HCMV is unknown. NKG2C+ dominant clonotypes from 6 or 7 donors made up about 1.0-7.5% of CD8+ T cells. Leadership of the CD3+CD56-NKG2C+ fraction also belonged to these clonotypes in a handful of donors.

To note about this clonotype: The antigen is not known.

5'RACE template switching built TCR beta cDNA with unique molecular identifiers. TCRdb re-called the 5' RACE reads, yielding one record per CDR3 amino acid sequence without DNA. The sample holds about half a million distinct CDR3 sequences. The CDR3 spans 11 residues. Sequenced sample: blood T cells: a sorted CD56 or NKG2C T cell subset, CD4+ or CD8+ T cells, or bulk PBMC T cells (not recorded which). The clonotype was recovered from a woman aged 45-59 years in good health. This sequence joins TRBV21-1 and TRBJ2-3; TCRdb returns TRBD1, unconfirmable since there is no DNA. TRBV21-1 is annotated as a pseudogene. The CDR3 region is CARSRVNTQYF.